The present TCR beta chain was sequenced within a study of CD8 T cells in ankylosing spondylitis (dated 2017 in TCRdb). The study in broad terms: The study set out to find disease-linked TCR variants by profiling T cell receptor beta repertoires in ankylosing spondylitis patients and healthy donors. The full study cohort was made up of over 20 ankylosing spondylitis patients and approximately 100 healthy donors. Peripheral blood was sampled, and synovial fluid was additionally collected from ankylosing spondylitis patients. General conclusions and limits of the study: In peripheral blood, the disease-linked clones were found at relatively low frequencies and had a CD8+ phenotype. A TCR beta motif of several highly homologous amino acid variants appeared characteristic of blood from ankylosing spondylitis patients. Some motif variants were previously reported in synovial fluid and blood of reactive arthritis patients, suggesting common disease-initiation mechanisms. According to the report, matched synovial fluid samples from ankylosing spondylitis patients were significantly enriched for the disease-linked clones.

Sequencing used an Illumina HiSeq 2500. Quantitative 5'-RACE with molecular barcodes was the method used to prepare the TCR beta libraries. In the original analysis: To identify disease-linked TCR variants, a new computational method was used, one built on a probabilistic model of VDJ rearrangement. TCRdb passed the public sequencing reads through fastp at Q25 and MiXCR, retaining productive beta sequences. Rows are unified per CDR3 protein, each entry keeping the most common DNA and genes. TCRdb, rather than the study authors, made the V and J calls. Within this sample are around 130,000 distinct CDR3 sequences, with 7% of them counted one time only. The ten most abundant clones make up 9% to 15% of the sample. This clonotype has ten or more counts. The antigen it binds to is not known. Per-nucleotide qualities are absent, and no much larger clonotype sits a single base away. The CDR3 contains 10 residues, cysteine and phenylalanine counted. The retained sequence is limited to the CDR3, 30 bases, with the frame set at the first base. The V end loses 8 bases and the J end loses 4 bases, and a stretch of 6 bases separates them.

This sequence originates from a male donor with ankylosing spondylitis or in good health (not recorded which). This receptor chain uses TRBV12-3 or TRBV12-4 and TRBJ2-7; the D segment cannot be called with confidence. Sequenced: blood, either unsorted or a sorted T cell fraction (not recorded which). The encoded CDR3 is CASGYYEQYF. The DNA sequence follows: TGTGCCAGCGGCTATTACGAGCAGTACTTC.